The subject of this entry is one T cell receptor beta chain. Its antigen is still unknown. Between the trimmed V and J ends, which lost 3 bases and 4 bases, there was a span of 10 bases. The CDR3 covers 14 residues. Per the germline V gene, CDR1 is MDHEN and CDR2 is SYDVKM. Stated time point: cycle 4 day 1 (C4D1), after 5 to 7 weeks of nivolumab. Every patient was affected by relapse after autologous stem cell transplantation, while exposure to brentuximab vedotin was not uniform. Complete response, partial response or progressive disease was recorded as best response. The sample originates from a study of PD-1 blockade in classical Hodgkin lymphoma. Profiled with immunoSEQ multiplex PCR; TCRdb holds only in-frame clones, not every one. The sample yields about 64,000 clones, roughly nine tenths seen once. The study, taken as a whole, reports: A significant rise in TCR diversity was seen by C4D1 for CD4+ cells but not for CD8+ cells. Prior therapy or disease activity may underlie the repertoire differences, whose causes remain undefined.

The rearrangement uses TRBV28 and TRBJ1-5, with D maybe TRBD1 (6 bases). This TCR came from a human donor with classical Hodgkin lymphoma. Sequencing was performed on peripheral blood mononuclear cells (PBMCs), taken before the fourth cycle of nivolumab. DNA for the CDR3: TGTGCCAGCAGTTTTAGGGGGGTAAATCAGCCCCAGCATTTT. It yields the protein CASSFRGVNQPQHF.